Presented here are 5 T cell receptor beta chains from one specimen sequenced in a study of blood T cell repertoires in COVID-19. TCRdb keeps only in-frame clones here, not all; method: immunoSEQ multiplex PCR. The repertoire consists of roughly 110,000 clones, with approximately 84% occurring once and the leading ten covering about 4%. Material: peripheral blood. The receptors stem from a human donor in a cohort sampled during active COVID-19.

This clone was observed once. The gene calls are TRBV4-2 and TRBJ2-3, with TRBD2 matching over 16 bases. Germline CDR1 LGHNA, CDR2 YNFKEQ. The trim removed 4 bases at V and 5 bases at J, leaving 6 bases unmatched. The CDR3 runs to 17 residues. CDR3 loop: CASSLGLAGGPKDTQYF. In nucleotides, the CDR3 is TGTGCCAGCAGCCTGGGACTAGCGGGAGGGCCGAAAGATACGCAGTATTTT.

The rearrangement joins TRBV7-2 to TRBJ2-3, with TRBD2 matching over 7 bases. The CDR3 runs 17 residues. The J segment lost 2 bases and the V segment lost 3 bases, leaving 11 bases of the junction unmatched. CDR1 and CDR2 from the germline V gene are SGHTA and FQGNSA. The CDR3 sequence: CASSLSLAHSFTDTQYF. The CDR3 DNA reads as TGTGCCAGCAGCTTGTCACTAGCGCATTCTTTCACAGATACGCAGTATTTT.

Only a few counts were recorded for this clone. The chain recombines TRBV7-3 with TRBJ2-1; the match to TRBD1 covers 7 bases. V dropped 6 bases and J dropped 4; count of bases not matched to a gene: 9. From germline, CDR1 is SGHTA and CDR2 FQGTGA. The length of the CDR3 is 15 residues. For the CDR3, the DNA is TGTGCCAGCAGTAAGGCCGGGACAGATTACAATGAGCAGTTCTTC. Residues: CASSKAGTDYNEQFF.

The V gene is TRBV7-9, the J gene TRBJ1-3, with D perhaps TRBD1 (5 bases). V gave up 8 bases and J gave up 0 bases, with 11 bases separating them. The CDR3 sequence is 14 residues long. Per the germline V gene, CDR1 is SEHNR and CDR2 is FQNEAQ (reference sequence). The CDR3 reads CASERQYSGNTIYF. The CDR3 nucleotides read TGTGCCAGCGAACGACAGTACTCTGGAAACACCATATATTTT.

This chain connects TRBV28 to TRBJ1-2; D perhaps matches TRBD1 (5 bases). Between the trimmed V and J ends, which lost 2 bases and 6 bases, there was a span of 7 bases. This CDR3 contains 12 residues. Per germline, CDR1 MDHEN and CDR2 SYDVKM. DNA of the CDR3: TGTGCCAGCAGTTTAGCCAGGGATGGCTACACCTTC. It encodes CASSLARDGYTF.